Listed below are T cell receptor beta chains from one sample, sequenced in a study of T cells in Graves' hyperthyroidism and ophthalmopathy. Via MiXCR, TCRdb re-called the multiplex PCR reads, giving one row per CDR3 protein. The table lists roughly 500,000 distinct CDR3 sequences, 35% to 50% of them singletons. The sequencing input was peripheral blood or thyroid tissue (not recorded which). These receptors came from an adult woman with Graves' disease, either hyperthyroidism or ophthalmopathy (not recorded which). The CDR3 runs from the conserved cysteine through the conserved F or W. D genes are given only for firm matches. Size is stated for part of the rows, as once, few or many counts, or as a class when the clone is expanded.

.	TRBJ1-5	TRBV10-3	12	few	CAISEWGQPQHF	TGTGCCATCAGTGAATGGGGTCAGCCCCAGCATTTT
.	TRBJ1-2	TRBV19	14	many	CASSIARGFYGYTF	TGTGCCAGTAGTATAGCCCGGGGATTCTATGGCTACACCTTC
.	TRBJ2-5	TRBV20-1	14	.	CSASPLANGETQYF	TGCAGTGCTAGCCCACTAGCAAACGGGGAGACCCAGTACTTC
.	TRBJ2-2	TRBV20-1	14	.	CSARFAGSTGELFF	TGCAGTGCTAGATTTGCGGGTTCTACCGGGGAGCTGTTTTTT
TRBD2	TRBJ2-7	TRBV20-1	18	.	CSASRHGTSGIGAYEQYF	TGCAGTGCTAGTCGGCACGGGACTAGCGGGATTGGTGCCTACGAGCAGTACTTC
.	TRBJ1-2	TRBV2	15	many	CASSEASKGGYGYTF	TGTGCCAGCAGTGAAGCTAGCAAAGGGGGGTATGGCTACACCTTC
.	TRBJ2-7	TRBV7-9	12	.	CASSQTVYEQYF	TGTGCCAGCAGCCAAACAGTGTACGAGCAGTACTTC
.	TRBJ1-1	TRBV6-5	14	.	CASSYRTGFTEAFF	TGTGCCAGCAGTTACCGTACAGGGTTCACTGAAGCTTTCTTT
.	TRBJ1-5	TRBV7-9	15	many	CASSLAGVGNQPQHF	TGTGCCAGCAGCTTAGCGGGAGTGGGCAATCAGCCCCAGCATTTT
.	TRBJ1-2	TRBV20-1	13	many	CSARVTRFRGYTF	TGCAGTGCTAGAGTCACCAGGTTCCGTGGCTACACCTTC
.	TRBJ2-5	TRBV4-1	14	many	CASSQASSRETQYF	TGCGCCAGCAGCCAAGCATCCTCTAGAGAGACCCAGTACTTC
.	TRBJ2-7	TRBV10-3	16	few	CAISEWGRELFYEQYF	TGTGCCATCAGTGAGTGGGGCAGGGAATTATTCTACGAGCAGTACTTC
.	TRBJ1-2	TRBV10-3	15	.	CASGPSGRWDYGYTF	TGTGCCAGCGGCCCAAGCGGGCGTTGGGACTATGGCTACACCTTC
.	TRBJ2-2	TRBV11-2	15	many	CASSHRRPPAGELFF	TGTGCCAGCAGCCACAGACGACCGCCGGCCGGGGAGCTGTTTTTT
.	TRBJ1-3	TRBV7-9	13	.	CASRPLDGNTIYF	TGTGCCAGCAGGCCCCTAGACGGAAACACCATATATTTT
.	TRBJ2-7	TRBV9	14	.	CASSVASQSYEQYF	TGTGCCAGCAGCGTAGCAAGTCAGTCCTACGAGCAGTACTTC